These 13 T cell receptor beta chains were sequenced from one sample in a study of OX40 agonist ivuxolimab in advanced cancers. Repertoires were generated with immunoSEQ multiplex PCR, while TCRdb's copy carries only in-frame clones and drops some. The sample has tens of thousands of clones, roughly 90% seen once. The material was CD4+ or CD8+ T cells sorted from blood, obtained in a trial of the OX40 agonist ivuxolimab. These receptor sequences come from an adult with an advanced solid tumor such as melanoma, head and neck, liver or kidney cancer.

The chain couples TRBV27 to TRBJ2-2; 8 bases are shared with TRBD1. The CDR3 is 16 amino acids. Germline V CDR1 and CDR2: MNHEY, SMNVEV (reference sequence). J gave up 6 bases and V 1 base, and 7 bases lay outside the gene matches. The CDR3 sequence is CASSLWAGGVAGELFF. CDR3 nucleotides: TGTGCCAGCAGTTTATGGGCAGGGGGCGTCGCCGGGGAGCTGTTTTTT.

This clone was counted a single time. The chain employs TRBV2 and TRBJ2-5; the D is unclear. The CDR3 length is 15 residues. The germline V gene encodes CDR1 SNHLY and CDR2 FYNNEI. Trimming took off 2 bases at V and 4 bases at J, with 14 bases between the two ends. In DNA, the CDR3 is TGTGCCAGCAGTGAAATGCGGAAAAGGGCAGAGACCCAGTACTTC. This gives the protein CASSEMRKRAETQYF.

The genes are TRBV6-5 and TRBJ2-1; 7 bases fit TRBD2. CDR1 MNHEY and CDR2 SVGAGI come from the germline V gene. The length of the CDR3 is 15 residues. V trimming: 4 bases; J trimming: 11 bases; junction bases outside the gene matches: 14. In nucleotides, the CDR3 is TGTGCCAGCAGTTCCTCTTCGGGGGAGGGGAGTAAGCAGTTCTTC. Translated: CASSSSSGEGSKQFF.

The V gene is TRBV4-3, the J gene TRBJ1-4; D may be TRBD1 (5 bases). Per the germline V gene, CDR1 is LGHNA and CDR2 is YSLEER. Trimming pared 1 base from V and 2 bases from J, leaving 11 bases between. CDR3 length equals 16 residues. In nucleotides, the CDR3 is TGCGCCAGCAGCCAAGGAGTGGGGACTACTAATGAAAAACTGTTTTTT. Residues: CASSQGVGTTNEKLFF.

V is TRBV2 and J is TRBJ2-7, with D perhaps given as TRBD1 or TRBD2 (6 bases each). V was pared by 3 bases and J by 0 bases, with 15 bases between. CDR3 size: 16 residues. Germline loops: CDR1 SNHLY, CDR2 FYNNEI. In nucleotides, the CDR3 is TGTGCCAGCAGTGATTTAGGGGGGTTCGACTCCTACGAGCAGTACTTC. Its translation is CASSDLGGFDSYEQYF. The full variable domain, in which reference TRBV2 and TRBJ2-7 provide the parts outside the CDR3, is EPEVTQTPSHQVTQMGQEVILRCVPISNHLYFYWYRQILGQKVEFLVSFYNNEISEKSEIFDDQFSVERPDGSNFTLKIRSTKLEDSAMYFCASSDLGGFDSYEQYFGPGTRLTVT.

J is TRBJ2-2 and V is TRBV7-6; maybe TRBD2 (6 bases). Trimming removed 5 bases at V and 1 base at J, with 17 bases between. Germline CDR1 and CDR2: SGHVS and FNYEAQ. The CDR3 consists of 17 residues. As DNA, the CDR3 is TGTGCCAGCAGCCCTCTTTCCGCGGGGTGGAACACCGGGGAGCTGTTTTTT. Protein sequence: CASSPLSAGWNTGELFF.

The chain recombines TRBV14 with TRBJ1-1; D call uncertain. The CDR3 is 14 residues long. The germline V and J ends were trimmed by 3 bases and 4 bases, with 12 bases remaining between them. Germline V gives CDR1 SGHDN, CDR2 FVKESK. The CDR3 here is CASSQQGPRTEAFF. The CDR3 nucleotides read TGTGCCAGCAGCCAGCAAGGGCCCCGCACTGAAGCTTTCTTT.

The chain uses TRBV4-3 and TRBJ1-3; no definite D call. CDR1 is LGHNA, CDR2 YSLEER, per germline. The V end lost 3 bases, the J end lost 11 bases, and 23 bases lay between the germline ends. The CDR3 extends over 16 amino acids. The CDR3 DNA reads as TGCGCCAGCAGCCATCTCTTTGCATCCATCGAGGGCCCCATATATTTT. This encodes CASSHLFASIEGPIYF.

The chain employs TRBV7-3 and TRBJ2-3, with unresolved D. The CDR3 length is 13 residues. The germline CDR1 and CDR2 sequences are SGHTA and FQGTGA. The V end lost 6 bases, the J end lost 4 bases, and 11 bases lay between the germline ends. This CDR3 is CASRPMGADTQYF. As DNA, the CDR3 is TGTGCCAGCAGACCTATGGGCGCAGATACGCAGTATTTT.

The table lists this clone with a count of one. The genes are TRBV6-4 and TRBJ2-1, with 12 bases identical to TRBD2. Germline V gene sequence: CDR1 MRHNA, CDR2 SNTAGT. Germline trimming cut 3 bases from V and 7 bases from J; bases unmatched to any gene: 1. This CDR3 spans 14 amino acids. CDR3 region: CASSEGTSGNEQFF. CDR3 bases: TGTGCCAGCAGTGAAGGGACTAGCGGGAATGAGCAGTTCTTC.

J is TRBJ2-5 and V is TRBV11-2, with D possibly TRBD2 on 5 matching bases. Germline V gene lookup returns CDR1 SGHAT and CDR2 FQNNGV. The V gene lost 0 bases and the J gene lost 1 base, with 6 bases spanning the gap. There are 14 residues in the CDR3. DNA of the CDR3: TGTGCCAGCAGCTTAGAGAGGGCCCAAGAGACCCAGTACTTC. It is translated as CASSLERAQETQYF.

The chain couples TRBV7-9 to TRBJ2-7, with 10 bases aligning to TRBD1. From germline, CDR1 is SEHNR and CDR2 FQNEAQ (reference sequence). The trim removed 5 bases at V and 4 bases at J, leaving 5 bases unmatched. This CDR3 is built from 14 residues. The CDR3 reads CASSQTGGGYEQYF. The CDR3, as DNA: TGTGCCAGCAGCCAGACAGGGGGCGGGTACGAGCAGTACTTC.

V is TRBV7-9 and J is TRBJ1-2; tentatively, D is TRBD1 (5 bases). Germline V gene data show CDR1 as SEHNR and CDR2 as FQNEAQ (reference sequence). CDR3 length: 14 amino acids. V dropped 1 base and J dropped 4 bases, with 10 bases sitting between them. The CDR3 nucleotides read TGTGCCAGCAGCTTAGTACAGGCCCCCTATGGCTACACCTTC. Translation gives CASSLVQAPYGYTF.